These T cell receptor beta chains were read from a single sample in a study of radiotherapy plus CTLA-4 blockade in lung cancer. Assay used: immunoSEQ multiplex PCR; TCRdb lists only in-frame clones, some missing. The sample includes roughly 120,000 clones, roughly 86% of them seen just once. The sample consisted of peripheral blood, taken from a patient treated with radiotherapy plus ipilimumab. These receptors were collected from a human donor with non-small cell lung cancer that progressed on radiotherapy plus ipilimumab. Some clones in this sample may be carry-over from other donors' samples. Both conserved end residues are part of each CDR3. Each record gives: CDR3 DNA, CDR3 protein, clone size, V gene, CDR3 length, D gene, J gene. D genes are given only for firm matches. Some rows have no size entry. The others give once, few or many, or a class for an expanded clone.

CDR3 DNA: TGTGCCAGCAGCTTATCCAGAAGCAATCAGCCCCAGCATTTT
CDR3 protein: CASSLSRSNQPQHF
clone size: NA
V gene: TRBV7-2
CDR3 length: 14
D gene: NA
J gene: TRBJ1-5

CDR3 DNA: TGTGCCAGCAACCTCATGGGGGCCACTGAAGCTTTCTTT
CDR3 protein: CASNLMGATEAFF
clone size: once
V gene: TRBV28
CDR3 length: 13
D gene: NA
J gene: TRBJ1-1

CDR3 DNA: TGTGCCAGCAGCATATCAGAGGGGCCCCAGCATTTT
CDR3 protein: CASSISEGPQHF
clone size: NA
V gene: TRBV2
CDR3 length: 12
D gene: NA
J gene: TRBJ1-5

CDR3 DNA: TGTGCCAGCAGCCAGCGGGGGCCCTCGAACACCGGGGAGCTGTTTTTT
CDR3 protein: CASSQRGPSNTGELFF
clone size: NA
V gene: TRBV7-2
CDR3 length: 16
D gene: TRBD2
J gene: TRBJ2-2

CDR3 DNA: TGTGCCAGCAGCCGAACCGGGGGGGCAGAGAATGAGCAGTTCTTC
CDR3 protein: CASSRTGGAENEQFF
clone size: NA
V gene: TRBV5-4
CDR3 length: 15
D gene: TRBD2
J gene: TRBJ2-1

CDR3 DNA: TGTGCCAGCAGTCCCCCGGCGGCAGGCCGTGGCTACACCTTC
CDR3 protein: CASSPPAAGRGYTF
clone size: NA
V gene: TRBV28
CDR3 length: 14
D gene: NA
J gene: TRBJ1-2

CDR3 DNA: TGTGCCAGCAGTTGGACTCCGGGACAGGGTTTCTACGAGCAGTACTTC
CDR3 protein: CASSWTPGQGFYEQYF
clone size: NA
V gene: TRBV6-5
CDR3 length: 16
D gene: TRBD1
J gene: TRBJ2-7

CDR3 DNA: TGTGCCAGCACCCGATGGCCTAGGGATAATTCACCCCTCCACTTT
CDR3 protein: CASTRWPRDNSPLHF
clone size: NA
V gene: TRBV11-2
CDR3 length: 15
D gene: NA
J gene: TRBJ1-6

CDR3 DNA: TGTGCCAGCAGCTACGACCCGAACACTGAAGCTTTCTTT
CDR3 protein: CASSYDPNTEAFF
clone size: NA
V gene: TRBV7-2
CDR3 length: 13
D gene: NA
J gene: TRBJ1-1

CDR3 DNA: TGTGCCAGCAGCTTAGTTGGGACTAGCGGGGGGGCATCAGATACGCAGTATTTT
CDR3 protein: CASSLVGTSGGASDTQYF
clone size: NA
V gene: TRBV7-2
CDR3 length: 18
D gene: TRBD2
J gene: TRBJ2-3

CDR3 DNA: TGTGCCAGCAGCCAAGATTTCCCTACAGGTAGCTACCAGGGAAAACTGTTTTTT
CDR3 protein: CASSQDFPTGSYQGKLFF
clone size: NA
V gene: TRBV4-2
CDR3 length: 18
D gene: NA
J gene: TRBJ1-4

CDR3 DNA: TGTGCCAGCAGCTTATGGGGTTACGAGCAGTACTTC
CDR3 protein: CASSLWGYEQYF
clone size: NA
V gene: TRBV7-2
CDR3 length: 12
D gene: NA
J gene: TRBJ2-7

CDR3 DNA: TGCGCCAGCAGCCTTCAGACAGACTTCTATGGCTACACCTTC
CDR3 protein: CASSLQTDFYGYTF
clone size: NA
V gene: TRBV4-1
CDR3 length: 14
D gene: NA
J gene: TRBJ1-2

CDR3 DNA: TGTGCCAGCTCACCTGGCGGCCTGAACACTGAAGCTTTCTTT
CDR3 protein: CASSPGGLNTEAFF
clone size: NA
V gene: TRBV18
CDR3 length: 14
D gene: NA
J gene: TRBJ1-1

CDR3 DNA: TGCAGTGCTAGAGATAGAAGCGACCTGTTTTTT
CDR3 protein: CSARDRSDLFF
clone size: NA
V gene: TRBV20-1
CDR3 length: 11
D gene: NA
J gene: TRBJ1-4

CDR3 DNA: TGTGCCTGGAGTAACCACAGGGGGGACGCCGGGGAGCTGTTTTTT
CDR3 protein: CAWSNHRGDAGELFF
clone size: NA
V gene: TRBV30
CDR3 length: 15
D gene: TRBD1
J gene: TRBJ2-2

CDR3 DNA: TGTGCCAGCAGCACGAATAAGGTAAGCTTCTACGAGCAGTACTTC
CDR3 protein: CASSTNKVSFYEQYF
clone size: once
V gene: TRBV21-1
CDR3 length: 15
D gene: NA
J gene: TRBJ2-7

CDR3 DNA: TGCAGTGCTAGAGAAGATGACGAGCAGTACTTC
CDR3 protein: CSAREDDEQYF
clone size: few
V gene: TRBV20-1
CDR3 length: 11
D gene: NA
J gene: TRBJ2-7

CDR3 DNA: TGCGCCAGCAGCCAAGAAACTCGGGGCGAGCAGTTCTTC
CDR3 protein: CASSQETRGEQFF
clone size: NA
V gene: TRBV4-3
CDR3 length: 13
D gene: NA
J gene: TRBJ2-1

CDR3 DNA: TGTGCCAGCAGCCGGACACAGGGATTCCAGCCCCAGCATTTT
CDR3 protein: CASSRTQGFQPQHF
clone size: NA
V gene: TRBV7-9
CDR3 length: 14
D gene: NA
J gene: TRBJ1-5

CDR3 DNA: TGTGCCAGCACTGTAACAGGGACCACTGAGGCTTTCTTT
CDR3 protein: CASTVTGTTEAFF
clone size: NA
V gene: TRBV2
CDR3 length: 13
D gene: NA
J gene: TRBJ1-1

CDR3 DNA: TGTGCCAGCTCACCAGCCCGGGGCAAACCTAGCACCGGGGAGCTGTTTTTT
CDR3 protein: CASSPARGKPSTGELFF
clone size: NA
V gene: TRBV18
CDR3 length: 17
D gene: NA
J gene: TRBJ2-2

CDR3 DNA: TGTGCCATCAGTGAGTCGAACGGGGACCGCAATGAGCAGTTCTTC
CDR3 protein: CAISESNGDRNEQFF
clone size: NA
V gene: TRBV10-3
CDR3 length: 15
D gene: NA
J gene: TRBJ2-1

CDR3 DNA: TGTGCCAGCAGAATGGACAGGGCCAATGAGCAGTTCTTC
CDR3 protein: CASRMDRANEQFF
clone size: NA
V gene: TRBV7-2
CDR3 length: 13
D gene: TRBD1
J gene: TRBJ2-1

CDR3 DNA: TGTGCCACCAGCAGATCGCGGGAGACCCAGTACTTC
CDR3 protein: CATSRSRETQYF
clone size: NA
V gene: TRBV15
CDR3 length: 12
D gene: NA
J gene: TRBJ2-5

CDR3 DNA: TGCAGTGCTGATCGACAGGGGGTTGGCACCTTC
CDR3 protein: CSADRQGVGTF
clone size: few
V gene: TRBV20-1
CDR3 length: 11
D gene: TRBD1
J gene: TRBJ1-2

CDR3 DNA: TGTGCCAGCTGCAGGGGGCGCGGTACTGAAGCTTTCTTT
CDR3 protein: CASCRGRGTEAFF
clone size: NA
V gene: TRBV28
CDR3 length: 13
D gene: TRBD1
J gene: TRBJ1-1

CDR3 DNA: TGTGCCAGCAGCTCCAGACAGAACTATGGCTACACCTTC
CDR3 protein: CASSSRQNYGYTF
clone size: NA
V gene: TRBV5-8
CDR3 length: 13
D gene: NA
J gene: TRBJ1-2

CDR3 DNA: TGTGCCAGCAGCTTACGGACAGGGAGTACCTACGAGCAGTACTTC
CDR3 protein: CASSLRTGSTYEQYF
clone size: NA
V gene: TRBV11-2
CDR3 length: 15
D gene: TRBD1
J gene: TRBJ2-7

CDR3 DNA: TGTGCCAGCCCCGAGGCAACTAATGAAAAACTGTTTTTT
CDR3 protein: CASPEATNEKLFF
clone size: few
V gene: TRBV25-1
CDR3 length: 13
D gene: NA
J gene: TRBJ1-4

CDR3 DNA: TGTGCCAGCAGTGATTTGGACAGGCACACCGGGGAGCTGTTTTTT
CDR3 protein: CASSDLDRHTGELFF
clone size: NA
V gene: TRBV25-1
CDR3 length: 15
D gene: TRBD1
J gene: TRBJ2-2

CDR3 DNA: TGTGCCAGCAGCACCTGGGGGGGGAGTTCCTACAATGAGCAGTTCTTC
CDR3 protein: CASSTWGGSSYNEQFF
clone size: NA
V gene: TRBV25-1
CDR3 length: 16
D gene: TRBD2
J gene: TRBJ2-1

CDR3 DNA: TGTGCCAGCAGCTTAGGGGCAGGGGGAGACAATCAGCCCCAGCATTTT
CDR3 protein: CASSLGAGGDNQPQHF
clone size: few
V gene: TRBV11-2
CDR3 length: 16
D gene: TRBD1
J gene: TRBJ1-5

CDR3 DNA: TGCGCCAGCAGCCAAGATCAAAATAAGGGTGAGACCCAGTACTTC
CDR3 protein: CASSQDQNKGETQYF
clone size: NA
V gene: TRBV4-1
CDR3 length: 15
D gene: NA
J gene: TRBJ2-5

CDR3 DNA: TGCGCCAGCAGCTTCGCACTAGCGGGGGTTAACGAGCAGTACTTC
CDR3 protein: CASSFALAGVNEQYF
clone size: once
V gene: TRBV5-1
CDR3 length: 15
D gene: TRBD2
J gene: TRBJ2-7

CDR3 DNA: TGCGCCAGCAGCCCGCAAGGGACGGGAGAGACCCAGTACTTC
CDR3 protein: CASSPQGTGETQYF
clone size: NA
V gene: TRBV5-1
CDR3 length: 14
D gene: NA
J gene: TRBJ2-5

CDR3 DNA: TGTGCCAGCAGCATGGGACAAGCCTACGAGCAGTACTTC
CDR3 protein: CASSMGQAYEQYF
clone size: NA
V gene: TRBV11-3
CDR3 length: 13
D gene: NA
J gene: TRBJ2-7

CDR3 DNA: TGTGCCAGCAGCGTAGTGGAAGGGTGGGACTACGAGCAGTACTTC
CDR3 protein: CASSVVEGWDYEQYF
clone size: NA
V gene: TRBV9
CDR3 length: 15
D gene: NA
J gene: TRBJ2-7

CDR3 DNA: TGTGCCAGTAGTATGAGTGCAACTAATGAAAAACTGTTTTTT
CDR3 protein: CASSMSATNEKLFF
clone size: NA
V gene: TRBV6-5
CDR3 length: 14
D gene: NA
J gene: TRBJ1-4

CDR3 DNA: TGTGCTAGTGGTTTGTTTCCTCCGGGACAGGGTGGCAATCAGCCCCAGCATTTT
CDR3 protein: CASGLFPPGQGGNQPQHF
clone size: once
V gene: TRBV12-5
CDR3 length: 18
D gene: TRBD1
J gene: TRBJ1-5

CDR3 DNA: TGCGCCAGCAGCCAAGATAGGCCAGAGACCCAGTACTTC
CDR3 protein: CASSQDRPETQYF
clone size: NA
V gene: TRBV4-3
CDR3 length: 13
D gene: NA
J gene: TRBJ2-5

CDR3 DNA: TGCGCCAGCAGCTTGGCCGGTCCTAATGAGCAGTTCTTC
CDR3 protein: CASSLAGPNEQFF
clone size: NA
V gene: TRBV5-1
CDR3 length: 13
D gene: NA
J gene: TRBJ2-1

CDR3 DNA: TGCGCCAGCAGCCAACTCACTCACGGACTAGCGGGGGAGAGCACAGATACGCAGTATTTT
CDR3 protein: CASSQLTHGLAGESTDTQYF
clone size: NA
V gene: TRBV4-3
CDR3 length: 20
D gene: TRBD2
J gene: TRBJ2-3

CDR3 DNA: TGTGCCAGCAGCGTAGGGGAGAATCAGCCCCAGCATTTT
CDR3 protein: CASSVGENQPQHF
clone size: NA
V gene: TRBV9
CDR3 length: 13
D gene: NA
J gene: TRBJ1-5

CDR3 DNA: TGTGCCAGCAGCTTAGAGCTTGGATTCCCAGCGGGGCAAGAGACCCAGTACTTC
CDR3 protein: CASSLELGFPAGQETQYF
clone size: NA
V gene: TRBV7-9
CDR3 length: 18
D gene: TRBD2
J gene: TRBJ2-5

CDR3 DNA: TGTGCCAGCAGCCCCGACTCAATTCTAGCCAAAAACATTCAGTACTTC
CDR3 protein: CASSPDSILAKNIQYF
clone size: NA
V gene: TRBV5-4
CDR3 length: 16
D gene: NA
J gene: TRBJ2-4

CDR3 DNA: TGTGCCAGCAGCTTCTCCGGGACTACGGTCCACGAGCAGTACTTC
CDR3 protein: CASSFSGTTVHEQYF
clone size: NA
V gene: TRBV7-2
CDR3 length: 15
D gene: TRBD2
J gene: TRBJ2-7

CDR3 DNA: TGTGCCAGCAGCCAAGATCGTGGGGGGGCAAAAGATACGCAGTATTTT
CDR3 protein: CASSQDRGGAKDTQYF
clone size: NA
V gene: TRBV4-2
CDR3 length: 16
D gene: NA
J gene: TRBJ2-3

CDR3 DNA: TGTGCCAGCAGCCCGGGGGAGACCCAGTACTTC
CDR3 protein: CASSPGETQYF
clone size: NA
V gene: TRBV7-9
CDR3 length: 11
D gene: NA
J gene: TRBJ2-5

CDR3 DNA: TGTGCCAGCACTCCCGGGGGGGGCACAGATACGCAGTATTTT
CDR3 protein: CASTPGGGTDTQYF
clone size: NA
V gene: TRBV28
CDR3 length: 14
D gene: TRBD2
J gene: TRBJ2-3